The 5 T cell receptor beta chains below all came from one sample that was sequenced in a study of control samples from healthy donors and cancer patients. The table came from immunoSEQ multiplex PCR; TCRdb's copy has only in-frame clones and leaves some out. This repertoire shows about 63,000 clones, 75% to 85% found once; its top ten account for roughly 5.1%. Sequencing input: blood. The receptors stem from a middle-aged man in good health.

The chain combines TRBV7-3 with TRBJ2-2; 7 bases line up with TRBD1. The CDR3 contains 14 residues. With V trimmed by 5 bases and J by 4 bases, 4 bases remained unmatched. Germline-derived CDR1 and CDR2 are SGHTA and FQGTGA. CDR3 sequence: CASSLGQATGELFF. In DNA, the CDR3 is TGTGCCAGCAGCCTAGGACAGGCCACCGGGGAGCTGTTTTTT.

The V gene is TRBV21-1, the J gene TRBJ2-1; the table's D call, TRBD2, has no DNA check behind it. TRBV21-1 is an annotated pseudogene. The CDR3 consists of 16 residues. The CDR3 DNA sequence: TGTGCCAGCACCCTTCGCGGAAGCGGGGACAACAATGAGCAGTTCTTC. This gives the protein CASTLRGSGDNNEQFF.

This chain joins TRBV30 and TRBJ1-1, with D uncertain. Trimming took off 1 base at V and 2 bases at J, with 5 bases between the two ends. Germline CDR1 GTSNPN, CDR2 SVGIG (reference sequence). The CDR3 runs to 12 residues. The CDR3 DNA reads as TGTGCCTGGAGTGAATATAACACTGAAGCTTTCTTT. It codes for CAWSEYNTEAFF.

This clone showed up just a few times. Here the CDR3 reads CASSPGVGPPHF. Written as DNA, the CDR3 is TGTGCCAGTAGTCCCGGAGTTGGGCCTCCGCATTTT. This chain links TRBV19 with TRBJ1-5; no firm D call. CDR3 length: 12 residues. Deletions cut 5 bases from V and 15 bases from J, with 17 bases between. The germline V gene has CDR1 LNHDA and CDR2 SQIVND (reference sequence).

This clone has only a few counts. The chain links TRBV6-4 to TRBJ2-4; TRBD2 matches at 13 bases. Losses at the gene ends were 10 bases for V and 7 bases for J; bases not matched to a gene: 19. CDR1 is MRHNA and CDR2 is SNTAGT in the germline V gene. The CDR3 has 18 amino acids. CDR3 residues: CATHESLRTSGSRNIQYF. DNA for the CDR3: TGTGCCACCCATGAGTCACTCAGGACTAGCGGGAGTAGGAACATTCAGTACTTC.